This TCR beta chain was recorded in a study of blood T cell repertoires in COVID-19. Background on the study: Donors in the United States, Italy and Spain gave samples during acute or convalescent COVID-19. Sample material is recorded as cDNA or gDNA derived from T cells, B-cell-depleted T cells, or PBMCs.

This CDR3 region has 13 residues. V shed 4 bases, J shed 4 bases, and the junction held 6 bases outside the gene matches. Germline loops: CDR1 SQVTM, CDR2 ANQGSEA. In the original workflow: Estimated nucleated cell counts came from reference gene primer amplification. Assay: immunoSEQ multiplex PCR; the TCRdb copy retains only in-frame clones and omits some. Clonal size and the V and J genes are those of that table, whereas D and trimming came from the DNA. The profile covers approximately 130,000 clones, with 55% to 70% appearing a single time and 2% to 2.5% taken by the ten largest. The material sequenced was peripheral blood. This receptor was identified in a woman aged 70-85 years with acute or convalescent COVID-19. The chain carries TRBV29-1 and TRBJ2-5, with 7 bases that match TRBD2. CDR3 bases: TGCAGCGTTGTAGACGCGGGGGTAGAGACCCAGTACTTC. Translating gives CSVVDAGVETQYF.